The 30 T cell receptor beta chains below all came from one sample that was sequenced in a study of T cell responses to AZD1222 COVID-19 vaccine (dated by TCRdb to about 2021). To prepare the library, the immunoSEQ multiplex PCR assay was applied. This is the immuneACCESS table as TCRdb keeps it, with only in-frame sequences that have V and J called. A part of the clones is gone; compared with another copy, unresolved V genes explain less than half, and the rest is unexplained. The table for this sample lists some 140,000 clones; about 92% of them were counted only once. The ten largest clones add up to about 3% of the sample. This sample's time point label indicates: baseline before first vaccination. Material: peripheral blood, obtained on day 0 of AZD1222 vaccination. The receptors stem from an adult in good health.

The chain links TRBV4-1 to TRBJ1-4; 12 bases match TRBD1. Germline V gives CDR1 MGHRA, CDR2 YSYEKL. V lost 1 base, J lost 8 bases, and 14 bases stayed unmatched. CDR3 length equals 19 residues. CDR3 residues: CASSQAQIPGQGAREKLFF. CDR3 nucleotide sequence: TGCGCCAGCAGCCAAGCGCAAATCCCGGGACAGGGGGCGCGAGAAAAACTGTTTTTT.

V and J are TRBV27 and TRBJ1-2, with unresolved D. Germline V gene data show CDR1 as MNHEY and CDR2 as SMNVEV (reference sequence). The CDR3 runs to 15 residues. Trimming removed 1 base from V and 0 bases from J, with 9 bases in between. CDR3 in amino acids: CASSLLGPTNYGYTF. DNA of the CDR3: TGTGCCAGCAGTTTATTAGGGCCTACTAACTATGGCTACACCTTC.

This sequence joins TRBV29-1 and TRBJ2-2; D is unclear. Germline lookup yields CDR1 SQVTM and CDR2 ANQGSEA. The CDR3 has 13 residues. Between the trimmed V and J ends, which lost 4 bases and 4 bases, there was a span of 10 bases. The DNA for the CDR3 is TGCAGCGTTGGGCAGGACGGCACCGGGGAGCTGTTTTTT. Translated, it gives CSVGQDGTGELFF.

The CDR3 DNA reads as TGTGCCAGCAGCTTGGCCTCCGCGGGAGGGCCCAATGAGCAGTTCTTC. It yields the protein CASSLASAGGPNEQFF. V and J are TRBV5-5 and TRBJ2-1, with TRBD2 identical over 9 bases. The CDR3 spans 16 residues. V was pared by 0 bases and J by 6 bases, with 7 bases of the junction left unmatched. Per the germline V gene, CDR1 is SGHKS and CDR2 is YYEKEE (reference sequence). Combining the CDR3 with reference TRBV5-5 and TRBJ2-1 gives the whole variable domain DAGVTQSPTHLIKTRGQQVTLRCSPISGHKSVSWYQQVLGQGPQFIFQYYEKEERGRGNFPDRFSARQFPNYSSELNVNALLLGDSALYLCASSLASAGGPNEQFFGPGTRLTVL.

The DNA for the CDR3 is TGTGCCAGCAGCTCGGGACAGGGGGCCGGGGAGCTGTTTTTT. Protein: CASSSGQGAGELFF. The chain employs TRBV7-9 and TRBJ2-2; TRBD1 aligns across 11 bases. Germline V CDR1 and CDR2: SEHNR, FQNEAQ (reference sequence). The CDR3 sequence is 14 residues long. V was pared by 4 bases and J by 6 bases, with 1 base of the junction left unmatched.

This sequence joins TRBV6-2 or TRBV6-3 and TRBJ1-3; no reliable D call. Trimming shortened V by 5 bases and J by 0 bases, and 11 bases separated the two germline ends. The length of the CDR3 is 15 residues. Germline lookup yields CDR1 MNHEY and CDR2 SVGEGT. CDR3 nucleotides: TGTGCCAGCAGTCGACTGGTTGGCTCTGGAAACACCATATATTTT. It encodes CASSRLVGSGNTIYF.

This clone appeared a single time. The V call is TRBV5-4, the J call TRBJ2-3; D is undetermined. The germline gives CDR1 SGHNT, CDR2 YYREEE (reference sequence). Trimming shortened V by 4 bases and J by 2 bases, and 8 bases separated the two germline ends. The CDR3 extends over 13 amino acids. The CDR3 spells CASSPNPTDTQYF. The CDR3 DNA reads as TGTGCCAGCAGCCCAAACCCCACAGATACGCAGTATTTT.

V gene TRBV18 combines with J gene TRBJ2-2, with TRBD2 as a possible D gene (5 bases). The V and J ends lost 2 bases and 7 bases respectively, with 17 bases between them. CDR1 is KGHSH, CDR2 LQKENI, per germline. The CDR3 is 16 residues long. CDR3 amino acids: CASSPAPASRSGELFF. The CDR3 region has the DNA TGTGCCAGCTCACCAGCCCCCGCTAGCCGTAGCGGGGAGCTGTTTTTT.

As DNA, the CDR3 is TGTGCCAGTAGCAACGGTGGGCCAGGTGCAAACACTGAAGCTTTCTTT. Its protein product is CASSNGGPGANTEAFF. The J gene is TRBJ1-1, the V gene TRBV19; D unresolved. V lost 6 bases, J lost 2 bases, and 19 bases lay in between. Germline V CDR1 and CDR2: LNHDA, SQIVND (reference sequence). The CDR3 is made up of 16 amino acids.

The chain uses TRBV7-9 and TRBJ2-5, with D perhaps matching TRBD1 (6 bases). Germline CDR1 reads SEHNR; CDR2 reads FQNEAQ (reference sequence). Trimming shortened V by 5 bases and J by 2 bases, and 9 bases separated the two germline ends. The CDR3 sequence is 13 residues long. This chain's CDR3 is CASSRTAQETQYF. The CDR3 nucleotides read TGTGCCAGCAGCCGGACAGCACAAGAGACCCAGTACTTC. Full variable domain (rest looked up from reference TRBV7-9 and TRBJ2-5): DTGVSQNPRHKITKRGQNVTFRCDPISEHNRLYWYRQTLGQGPEFLTYFQNEAQLEKSRLLSDRFSAERPKGSFSTLEIQRTEQGDSAMYLCASSRTAQETQYFGPGTRLLVL.

This clone was observed once. The V gene is TRBV21-1, the J gene TRBJ1-6; the table's D call of TRBD1 was not tested on the DNA. TRBV21-1 is a pseudogene segment. This CDR3 comprises 15 residues. In DNA, the CDR3 is TGTGCCAGCAGCAGTTTAGGGGACAGGCATTCACCCCTCCACTTT. Protein product: CASSSLGDRHSPLHF.

This clone was found once. CDR3 loop: CASSDGTSTDTQYF. The CDR3 DNA sequence: TGTGCCAGCAGTGATGGGACTTCTACAGATACGCAGTATTTT. The chain has TRBV6-1 and TRBJ2-3, with a weak D call TRBD2 (6 bases). V lost 3 bases, J lost 3 bases, and 10 bases lay in between. This CDR3 comprises 14 residues. CDR1 and CDR2 from the germline V gene are MNHNS and SASEGT.

This chain joins TRBV5-4 and TRBJ1-2; a weak D match, TRBD1 (6 bases). The CDR3 sequence is 13 residues long. V gave up 1 base and J gave up 3 bases, with 7 bases separating them. Germline V gene lookup returns CDR1 SGHNT and CDR2 YYREEE (reference sequence). As DNA, the CDR3 is TGTGCCAGCAGCTTGCCAGGGGACTATGGCTACACCTTC. It encodes CASSLPGDYGYTF.

This clone occurred once. This chain links TRBV28 with TRBJ1-5, with D perhaps TRBD1 (5 bases). Trimming left V 2 bases short and J 6 bases short, with 11 bases between. The CDR3 runs 14 residues. The V gene's germline CDR1 is MDHEN and CDR2 SYDVKM. The CDR3 sequence: CASSLRRAGQPQHF. For the CDR3, the DNA is TGTGCCAGCAGTTTACGCAGGGCGGGTCAGCCCCAGCATTTT.

The CDR3 region has the DNA TGTGCCTGGGTTGCGACAGGGAAATGGGATACGCAGTATTTT. Protein: CAWVATGKWDTQYF. This rearrangement joins TRBV30 to TRBJ2-3, with 7 bases fitting TRBD1. Trimming cost V 5 bases and J 6 bases; bases outside gene matches: 11. The V gene's germline CDR1 is GTSNPN and CDR2 SVGIG (reference sequence). The CDR3 consists of 14 residues.

This rearrangement joins TRBV5-1 to TRBJ1-1; TRBD1 matches 9 bases. V shed 3 bases, J shed 5 bases, and the junction held 5 bases outside the gene matches. Looked up from germline, CDR1 is SGHRS and CDR2 is YFSETQ. The CDR3 consists of 14 residues. In DNA form, the CDR3 reads TGCGCCAGCAGCTGGGGACAGGGCGGGACTGAAGCTTTCTTT. This gives the protein CASSWGQGGTEAFF.

CDR3 bases: TGTGCCAGCAGCTCCCCGGTGTGGGGCTACGAGCAGTACTTC. The encoded protein is CASSSPVWGYEQYF. This sequence joins TRBV7-8 and TRBJ2-7; D remains unclear. V was shortened by 4 bases and J by 3 bases, with 13 bases between the two germline ends. This CDR3 spans 14 amino acids. Germline lookup yields CDR1 SGHVS and CDR2 FQNEAQ.

The rearrangement joins TRBV7-9 to TRBJ2-7; TRBD1 agrees at 8 bases. The CDR3 spans 15 residues. Germline CDR1 SEHNR, CDR2 FQNEAQ (reference sequence). The J segment lost 5 bases and the V segment lost 5 bases, leaving 11 bases of the junction unmatched. CDR3 bases: TGTGCCAGCAGCCCGAAACTAAGACAGGGGAACGAGCAGTACTTC. Its protein product is CASSPKLRQGNEQYF.

The chain recombines TRBV5-4 with TRBJ2-6, with 11 bases matching TRBD1. The CDR3 spans 18 residues. The germline V gene encodes CDR1 SGHNT and CDR2 YYREEE (reference sequence). The junction had 14 bases not matched to a gene; V was cut back by 7 bases and J by 5 bases. CDR3 in amino acids: CASSFPGQGGLRANVLTF. DNA of the CDR3: TGTGCCAGCTCCTTCCCGGGACAGGGGGGTCTGAGGGCCAACGTCCTGACTTTC.

Only one count was recorded for this clone. The CDR3: CAISEYTGGRSNEQFF. In DNA, the CDR3 is TGTGCCATCAGTGAGTATACAGGGGGCAGGAGCAATGAGCAGTTCTTC. This sequence joins TRBV10-3 and TRBJ2-1; TRBD1 matches at 9 bases. The CDR3 has 16 residues. The V gene's germline CDR1 is ENHRY and CDR2 SYGVKD. Trimming took 1 base from V and 6 from J; bases not matched to a gene: 7.

This sequence joins TRBV27 and TRBJ2-1, with D possibly called TRBD1 or TRBD2 (5 bases each). V gave up 9 bases and J gave up 6 bases, with 15 bases separating them. Germline CDR1 MNHEY, CDR2 SMNVEV (reference sequence). There are 13 residues in the CDR3. The CDR3 bases are TGTGCCAGTTCTCTCGAGGGGCTCAATGAGCAGTTCTTC. Translation: CASSLEGLNEQFF.

This chain joins TRBV5-4 and TRBJ1-1, with no clear D. The ends were cut back, 5 bases at V and 0 bases at J, with 8 bases in the middle. Germline CDR1 reads SGHNT; CDR2 reads YYREEE (reference sequence). CDR3 length equals 13 residues. CDR3 residues: CASRVLLNTEAFF. The CDR3 nucleotides read TGTGCCAGCAGGGTACTCCTGAACACTGAAGCTTTCTTT.

For the CDR3, the DNA is TGTGCCAGCAGTGACGGCCAGGGAAGGTCCTACAATGAGCAGTTCTTC. Its protein is CASSDGQGRSYNEQFF. The gene calls are TRBV6-4 and TRBJ2-1; D perhaps matches TRBD1 (5 bases). Germline CDR1 MRHNA, CDR2 SNTAGT. The CDR3 runs to 16 residues. Trimming shortened V by 2 bases and J by 1 base, and 12 bases separated the two germline ends.

V usage is TRBV6-6 and J usage is TRBJ1-6, with 10 bases identical to TRBD1. V trimming: 4 bases; J trimming: 9 bases; junction bases outside the gene matches: 6. The CDR3 length is 15 residues. The germline V gene has CDR1 MNHNY and CDR2 SVGAGI (reference sequence). The CDR3 reads CASSSPGTGVSPLHF. The CDR3, as DNA: TGTGCCAGCAGTTCCCCCGGGACAGGGGTTTCACCCCTCCACTTT.

The V call is TRBV7-6, the J call TRBJ2-2; D possibly corresponds to TRBD2 (6 bases). The CDR3 extends over 14 amino acids. Between the trimmed V and J ends, which lost 4 bases and 3 bases, there was a span of 9 bases. CDR1 is SGHVS, CDR2 FNYEAQ, per germline. This chain's CDR3 is CASSYSGDTGELFF. CDR3 sequence (DNA): TGTGCCAGCAGCTATTCGGGGGACACCGGGGAGCTGTTTTTT.

The genes are TRBV9 and TRBJ2-7; D is possibly TRBD1 (6 bases). The germline gives CDR1 SGDLS, CDR2 YYNGEE. The CDR3 covers 15 residues. Trimming cost V 2 bases and J 3 bases, with 15 bases left between them. CDR3 in amino acids: CASSVRTRGIYEQYF. The CDR3 DNA reads TGTGCCAGCAGCGTCCGCACGAGGGGGATCTACGAGCAGTACTTC.

The chain employs TRBV28 and TRBJ2-7; TRBD2 matches 7 bases. CDR1 and CDR2 from the germline V gene are MDHEN and SYDVKM. V gave up 5 bases and J gave up 5 bases; unmatched junction bases: 15. The CDR3 spans 16 residues. As DNA, the CDR3 is TGTGCCAGCAGTCCCCTGGGGGGGTCTGTCCCCGACGAGCAGTACTTC. This codes for CASSPLGGSVPDEQYF. Full variable domain (outside the CDR3, taken from reference TRBV28 and TRBJ2-7): DVKVTQSSRYLVKRTGEKVFLECVQDMDHENMFWYRQDPGLGLRLIYFSYDVKMKEKGDIPEGYSVSREKKERFSLILESASTNQTSMYLCASSPLGGSVPDEQYFGPGTRLTVT.

The sample holds a few counts of this clone. The chain combines TRBV19 with TRBJ1-5; D is undetermined. Germline V gives CDR1 LNHDA, CDR2 SQIVND (reference sequence). The V and J ends lost 5 bases and 4 bases respectively, with 6 bases between them. CDR3 length: 12 amino acids. The CDR3 is CASSSFNQPQHF. The CDR3 nucleotides are TGTGCCAGTAGTTCTTTTAATCAGCCCCAGCATTTT.

The V gene is TRBV9, the J gene TRBJ1-2; tentative D call: TRBD1 (6 bases). The CDR3 has 14 amino acids. Germline CDR1 and CDR2: SGDLS and YYNGEE. V gave up 4 bases and J gave up 13 bases, with 23 bases separating them. The CDR3 is CASSSQIGQPDLTF. In DNA, the CDR3 is TGTGCCAGCAGCTCACAGATTGGACAGCCCGATCTCACCTTC.

The chain uses TRBV30 and TRBJ2-1, with 7 bases lining up with TRBD1. V dropped 8 bases and J dropped 9; count of bases not matched to a gene: 28. Germline V CDR1 and CDR2: GTSNPN, SVGIG (reference sequence). The CDR3 is 18 residues long. This CDR3 reads CAGKSGTARLAGRGEQFF. The CDR3 bases are TGTGCCGGCAAATCCGGGACAGCGCGGCTAGCCGGTCGGGGTGAGCAGTTCTTC. Complete variable domain (other parts from reference TRBV30 and TRBJ2-1): SQTIHQWPATLVQPVGSPLSLECTVEGTSNPNLYWYRQAAGRGLQLLFYSVGIGQISSEVPQNLSASRPQDRQFILSSKKLLLSDSGFYLCAGKSGTARLAGRGEQFFGPGTRLTVL.